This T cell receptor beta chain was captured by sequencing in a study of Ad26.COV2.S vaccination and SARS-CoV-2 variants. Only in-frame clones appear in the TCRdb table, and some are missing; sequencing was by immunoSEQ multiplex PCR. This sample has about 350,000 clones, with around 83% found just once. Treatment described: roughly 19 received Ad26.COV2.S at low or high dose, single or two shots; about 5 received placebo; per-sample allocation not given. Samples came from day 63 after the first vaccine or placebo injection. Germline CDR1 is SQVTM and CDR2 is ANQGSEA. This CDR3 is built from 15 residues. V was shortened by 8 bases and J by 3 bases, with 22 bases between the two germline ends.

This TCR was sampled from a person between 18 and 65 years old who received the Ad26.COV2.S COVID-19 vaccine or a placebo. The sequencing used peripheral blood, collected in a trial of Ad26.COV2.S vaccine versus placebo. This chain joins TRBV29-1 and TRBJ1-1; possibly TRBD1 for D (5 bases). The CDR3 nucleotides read TGCAGCCCGAAGGGGTGGGGGAAATGGGACACTGAAGCTTTCTTT. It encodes CSPKGWGKWDTEAFF.